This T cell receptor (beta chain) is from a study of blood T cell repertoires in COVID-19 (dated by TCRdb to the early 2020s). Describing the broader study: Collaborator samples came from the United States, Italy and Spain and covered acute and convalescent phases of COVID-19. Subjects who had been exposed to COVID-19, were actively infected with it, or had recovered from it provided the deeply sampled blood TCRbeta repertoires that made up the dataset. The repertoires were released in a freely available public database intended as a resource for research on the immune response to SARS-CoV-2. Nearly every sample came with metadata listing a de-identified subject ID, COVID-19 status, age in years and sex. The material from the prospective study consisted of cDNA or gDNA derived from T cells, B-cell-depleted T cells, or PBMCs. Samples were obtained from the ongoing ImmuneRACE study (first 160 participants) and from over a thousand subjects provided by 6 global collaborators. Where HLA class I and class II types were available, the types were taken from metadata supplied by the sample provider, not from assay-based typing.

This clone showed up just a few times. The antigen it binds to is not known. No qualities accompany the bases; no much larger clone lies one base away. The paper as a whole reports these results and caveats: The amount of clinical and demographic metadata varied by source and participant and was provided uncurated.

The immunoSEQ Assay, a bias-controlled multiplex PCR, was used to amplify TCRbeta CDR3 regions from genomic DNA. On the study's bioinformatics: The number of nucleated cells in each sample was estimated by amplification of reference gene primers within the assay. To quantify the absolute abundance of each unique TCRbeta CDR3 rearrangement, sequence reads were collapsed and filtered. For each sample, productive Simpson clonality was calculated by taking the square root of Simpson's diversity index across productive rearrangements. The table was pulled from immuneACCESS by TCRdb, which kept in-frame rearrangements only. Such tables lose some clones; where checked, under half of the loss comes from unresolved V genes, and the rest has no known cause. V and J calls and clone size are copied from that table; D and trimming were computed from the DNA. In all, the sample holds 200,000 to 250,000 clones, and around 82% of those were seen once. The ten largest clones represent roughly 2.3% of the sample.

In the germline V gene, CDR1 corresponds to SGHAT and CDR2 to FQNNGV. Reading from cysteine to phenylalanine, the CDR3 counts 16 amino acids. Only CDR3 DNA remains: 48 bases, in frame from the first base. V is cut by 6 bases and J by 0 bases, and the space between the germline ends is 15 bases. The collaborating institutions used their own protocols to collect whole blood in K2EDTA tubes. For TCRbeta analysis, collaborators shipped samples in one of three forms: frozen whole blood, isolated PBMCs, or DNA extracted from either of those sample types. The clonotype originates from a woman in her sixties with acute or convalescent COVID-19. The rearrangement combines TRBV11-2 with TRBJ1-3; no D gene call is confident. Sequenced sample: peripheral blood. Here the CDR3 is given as CASSKTGTHSGNTIYF. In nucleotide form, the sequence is TGTGCCAGCAGTAAGACGGGAACCCACTCTGGAAACACCATATATTTT.